Sequencing of this TCR beta chain was carried out in a study of graft-versus-host responses after intestinal transplantation. In the study overall: Isolated intestinal, liver-intestinal, or multivisceral transplants were what recipients had. Tacrolimus and steroids were given for around 3 years to all recipients after anti-thymocyte globulin induction. Overall study results and limits: Elevated graft-versus-host to host-versus-graft clonal ratios in allografts were recorded for patients with graft-donor T cell macrochimerism. The marrow of recipients harbored GvH clones, and ileum or blood showed some of them first.

Comment on this clone: Its specificity is unknown.

J gave up 3 bases and V 1 base, and 6 bases lay outside the gene matches. Germline V lookup: CDR1 SEHNR, CDR2 FQNEAQ (reference sequence). This CDR3 contains 16 residues. Repertoires were generated with immunoSEQ multiplex PCR, while TCRdb's copy carries only in-frame clones and drops some. Of 90,000 to 150,000 clones in the sample, around 93% were seen once. This receptor was identified in a human donor who received an intestinal transplant. The sequences come from unstimulated CD4+ T cells sorted from spleen or lymph node cells, collected before intestinal transplant. The chain uses TRBV7-9 and TRBJ2-1; 7 bases map to TRBD1. The CDR3, as DNA: TGTGCCAGCAGCTTAGGAACGGGACAGATCTACAATGAGCAGTTCTTC. It encodes CASSLGTGQIYNEQFF.